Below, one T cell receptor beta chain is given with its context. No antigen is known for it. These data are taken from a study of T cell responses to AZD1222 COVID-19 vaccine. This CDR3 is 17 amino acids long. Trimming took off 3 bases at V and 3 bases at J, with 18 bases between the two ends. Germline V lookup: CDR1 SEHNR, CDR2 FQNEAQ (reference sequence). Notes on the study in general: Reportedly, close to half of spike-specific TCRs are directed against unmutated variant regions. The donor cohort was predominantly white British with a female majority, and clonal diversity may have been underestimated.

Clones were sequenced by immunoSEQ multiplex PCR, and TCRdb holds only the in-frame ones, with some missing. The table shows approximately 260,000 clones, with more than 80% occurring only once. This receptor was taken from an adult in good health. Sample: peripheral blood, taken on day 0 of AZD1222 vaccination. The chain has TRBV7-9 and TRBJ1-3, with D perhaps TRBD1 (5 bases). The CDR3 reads CASSFEAGRGRGNTIYF. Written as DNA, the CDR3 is TGTGCCAGCAGCTTCGAGGCGGGGAGGGGTCGTGGAAACACCATATATTTT.